This T cell receptor beta chain was obtained from a study of cytomegalovirus exposure and HLA in healthy donors (dated by TCRdb to 2016 to 2017). Study-wide context: According to an earlier analysis of several hundred of the donors, 200 million or so T cells yielded approximately 120 million unique TCR beta sequences and 276 Gb of sequence data. About 300 gigabases of sequencing data and about 92 million unique TCR sequences made up an early release that covered some 640 HLA-typed donors. Among the roughly 400 genotyped donors, around 79% belonged to the genetic ancestry cluster associated with self-reported Caucasian donors. The study was designed to test whether signatures of past pathogen exposure could be identified by cataloging public T cell receptors. The T cell repertoires of 666 subjects were profiled by immunosequencing and related to cytomegalovirus serostatus. A separate validation cohort of about 110 different subjects was used in addition to the 666-subject first cohort. High-throughput TCR immunosequencing, statistical association of individual TCRs with disease status, and machine learning were combined to predict cytomegalovirus infection status. In a later analysis, previously published TCR beta repertoires from some 640 donors were re-analyzed and high-resolution HLA genotyping was added so that TCR occurrence patterns could be studied. In the later analysis, no new phenotypic data were used to find candidate immune exposures; instead, reliance was placed on TCR beta sequences and their occurrence across donors. An earlier analysis of more than 450 of the donors used high-throughput TCR beta sequencing to judge whether each TCR beta V gene segment behaved as functional or pseudogenic. Donor age, sex, ethnicity and CMV serostatus were compiled together with the repertoire data. In a later genetic analysis, genome-wide SNP genotypes for 398 of the 666 donors were used, and that subset was treated as a discovery cohort. Every repertoire in the discovery cohort had been generated on one and the same sequencing platform. Class I and class II HLA loci were covered by the typing at four-digit resolution. The number of typed donors differed by locus: about 620-630 for A, B, C, DRB1 and DQB1; some 500 for DQA1; 606 for DPA1; and roughly 450 for DPB1. Because of strong linkage in the cohort, roughly five DR-DQ haplotypes were treated as single units for association and clustering. On average, around 230,000 unique TCR beta nucleotide sequences were sequenced per donor among several hundred genotyped donors of the cohort, with 15% to 20% of those sequences being non-productive.

Reading from cysteine to phenylalanine, the CDR3 counts 12 amino acids. The retained sequence is limited to the CDR3, 36 bases, with the frame set at the first base. Between the V and J ends, shortened by 3 bases and 4 bases respectively, the junction contains 6 bases. Sequences WNHNN (CDR1) and SYGVQD (CDR2) are obtained from the germline V gene (reference sequence). In total, roughly 710 healthy bone marrow donors made up the cohort. All cohort members were sampled while nominally healthy, although unrecorded immune exposures were likely present. The donor was CMV seronegative and belonged to the group of 350 to 400 seronegative cohort members. A peripheral blood sample was collected from each donor, and TCR beta sequencing was performed on peripheral blood mononuclear cells. Genomic DNA extraction from the blood cell samples was performed with the Qiagen DNeasy Blood Extraction Kit. Overall results and qualifications from the work: Cytomegalovirus status was reported to be diagnosed by the classifier with high specificity and sensitivity in both the original and validation cohorts. Correlated functional status among segregating V segments might be attributable to linkage disequilibrium, but an unknown experimental factor could not be ruled out. A cluster of highly shared sequence variants was judged likely to represent a technical artifact of the sequencing pipeline. A later genetic analysis reported fewer N-insertions in productive TCRs among donors in an Asian-associated ancestry cluster than the roughly 640-donor mean. In a later genetic analysis, a missense DCLRE1C variant was associated with V-gene and J-gene trimming of TCR beta chains, and the association was replicated in an independent cohort. In a later analysis, the rate of TCR association differed among HLA loci, with DRB1 alleles having the most associated TCRs and HLA-C alleles having the fewest. A later analysis found that most CMV-associated TCR beta chains appeared HLA-restricted, with HLA associations seemingly driven largely by CMV exposure. In the study, around 150 TCR beta chains were listed as associated with cytomegalovirus. When HLA alleles, especially DR and DQ, strongly co-occurred, TCR associations were difficult to assign to individual alleles. For the cohort, immune exposure information was limited to CMV serostatus. HLA typing was unavailable for some donors at each locus, so association tests used only the typed subset. Several of the top co-occurrence clusters appeared to be linked to parvovirus B19, influenza, CMV and Epstein-Barr virus, according to a later analysis. In a later analysis, HLA-associated TCR beta chains showed more clonal expansion and lower generation probabilities than non-associated chains that were equally common. Some IMGT-functional V segments, including TRBV6-2 and TRBV6-3, could not be told apart with the 87-base-pair reads, so those segments were excluded. The earlier analysis of 450 to 700 of the donors excluded 15 to 20 rarely observed V segments, including chromosome 9 orphons, because counts were too low. In vitro tests confirmed that a few of the cytomegalovirus-associated TCR beta chains recognize cytomegalovirus antigens. This cohort had only TCR beta chains sequenced, and the lack of alpha or paired-chain data limited which features could be detected. Sequencing depth was assumed to be roughly uniform across donors in the presence/absence analyses, though that assumption may not hold. While some public TCRs were present in many individuals, most TCR sequences turned up only very rarely across donors. At a false discovery rate of 0.05, a later analysis linked about 16,000 TCR beta sequences to specific HLA alleles. In an earlier analysis of 500 to 650 of the donors, most TCR beta V segments appeared in productive rearrangements about 90% or about 30% of the time, broadly matching IMGT annotations. According to the authors, the approach could potentially be generalized to other disease states and immunological phenotypes. A further reported finding was that TCR beta sequences accurately predicted the HLA-A and HLA-B alleles for most subjects in the first cohort.

Comment on this clone: No antigen is known for it. Per-nucleotide qualities are absent, and no much larger clonotype sits a single base away.

The receptor library was made with the immunoSEQ multiplex PCR assay. A mixture of 60 forward primers for TCR Vbeta segments and 13 reverse primers for TCR Jbeta segments was used in the multiplex PCR. Amplification of the CDR3 region of rearranged TCR beta genes was performed with a multiplex PCR assay on genomic DNA. Amplified TCR beta libraries were sequenced as 87-base-pair reads on the Illumina HiSeq System. The original pipeline was this. A later analysis tallied around 87 million unique TCR beta chains across the 660 or so repertoires, and around 12 million of those chains were shared by two or more donors. Raw reads were error-corrected and collapsed into unique sequences with a nearest-neighbor algorithm that merged closely related sequences to remove PCR and sequencing errors. Alignment of CDR3 sequences to IMGT reference sequences was used to assign V, D and J gene segments. Each retained sequence needed at least a six-nucleotide match to both a V gene segment and a J gene segment. Rearrangements were classified as productive when the CDR3 lacked stop codons and remained in frame with V and J, and all other rearrangements were classified as non-productive. CDR3 was defined by IMGT convention, running from the second conserved V-encoded cysteine to the conserved J-encoded phenylalanine. The earlier analysis of about 590 of the donors excluded sequences that lacked an unambiguous match to a single V gene segment. An earlier analysis of a few hundred of the donors classified V segments as functional when productive rearrangements were above 56.7% and as segregating when the standard deviation between donors was above 5%. A statistical classification framework was built to diagnose cytomegalovirus status from the catalog of TCR beta chain sequences. V and J gene assignment, in a later analysis, came from comparing TCR nucleotide sequences with IMGT/GENE-DB human TR gene sequences. The TCRdist pipeline was used in a later analysis to assign CDR3 sequences and most-parsimonious VDJ recombination scenarios. In a later analysis, every TCR beta chain was defined by the combination of its CDR3 amino acid sequence and its V-gene family, and reads without a unique V-gene family were dropped. To address suspected cross-contamination and a sequencing artifact, a later analysis removed around 600 highly shared, low-generation-probability nucleotide sequences. A later analysis calculated a clonal expansion index for each public chain from normalized within-repertoire ranks of inferred template counts. In a later analysis, generation probabilities were computed with a VDJ recombination model fitted to out-of-frame rearrangements, and the resulting probabilities were checked against IGoR. Hypergeometric tests were used in a later analysis to score TCR-TCR, TCR-HLA and TCR-CMV co-occurrence, with a repertoire-size bias correction applied to the TCR pairs. False discovery rates were estimated in a later analysis by permuting HLA or CMV assignments 20 times. A later analysis grouped co-occurring TCRs with DBSCAN, adding TCRdist sequence similarity when clustering within HLA-allele-positive subsets. For co-occurrence clustering, repertoires with fewer than 30,000 or more than 120,000 public chains were excluded, along with a handful of repertoires with anomalous nucleotide sharing. The clones in this table, taken by TCRdb from immuneACCESS, are in-frame only. Not every clone is retained; where verified, under half of the shortfall comes from an unresolved V gene, and the cause of the rest is unknown. For V, J and clone size, that table is used; D and trimming come from the DNA. The sample data list some 160,000 clones, and around 80% of these were observed just once. Clones ranked in the top ten supply more than 0.55% of the sample.

Material for sequencing was PBMCs. This chain joins TRBV10-1 to TRBJ1-2, with an unclear D gene assignment. The TCR was taken from a woman between 40 and 50 years old in good health and CMV-seronegative. At the DNA level, the sequence is TGCGCCAGCAGTGACGGGTTCTATGGCTACACCTTC. This is translated as CASSDGFYGYTF.